The subject of this entry is one T cell receptor beta chain. With 60 Vbeta and 13 Jbeta primers, the PCR was carried out. Here immunoSEQ multiplex PCR was the method, and the copy in TCRdb shows in-frame clones only, minus some. The data contain about 150,000 clones, under 70% of them singletons. This specimen comes from a study of cytomegalovirus exposure and HLA in healthy donors. The ends lost 6 bases at V and 6 bases at J; junction bases unmatched: 6. The V gene's germline CDR1 is SGHDN and CDR2 FVKESK. The CDR3 length is 13 residues. The V and J genes are TRBV14 and TRBJ1-2; 8 bases line up with TRBD1. The source of this sequence is a woman in her sixties in good health and CMV-seronegative. Material for sequencing was PBMCs. DNA of the CDR3: TGTGCCAGCAGTAACAGGGGGACAGATGGCTACACCTTC. Encoded protein: CASSNRGTDGYTF.